The 10 T cell receptor beta chains listed next were all sequenced from one sample in a study of blood T cell repertoires in COVID-19. Libraries were prepared by immunoSEQ multiplex PCR; TCRdb keeps only in-frame clonotypes and omits some of them. In the table there are 95,000 to 120,000 clones, about 90% of which are singletons. Sequencing was carried out using peripheral blood. These receptors originate from a woman between 45 and 65 years old with acute or convalescent COVID-19.

The sample holds a few counts of this clone. The rearrangement joins TRBV3-1 (or the pseudogene TRBV3-2) to TRBJ1-6, with D tentatively TRBD1 (5 bases). Between the trimmed V and J ends, which lost 3 bases and 6 bases, there was a span of 9 bases. The CDR3 has 14 residues. The germline V gene encodes CDR1 LGHDT and CDR2 YNNKEL (reference sequence). The CDR3 spells CASSHRDFNSPLHF. In DNA, the CDR3 is TGTGCCAGCAGCCACCGGGACTTTAATTCACCCCTCCACTTT.

In DNA form, the CDR3 reads TGTGCCATCCGGGACAGGCACTCCTACGAGCAGTACTTC. This codes for CAIRDRHSYEQYF. The chain uses TRBV6-5 and TRBJ2-7; 8 nucleotides align to TRBD1. V was clipped by 10 bases and J by 0 bases; unmatched bases: 5. CDR1 is MNHEY, CDR2 SVGAGI, per germline. The CDR3 has 13 residues.

This clone came up once. The chain carries TRBV7-8 and TRBJ2-7; D perhaps matches TRBD1 (5 bases). The germline V gene has CDR1 SGHVS and CDR2 FQNEAQ. Trimming removed 5 bases at V and 0 bases at J, with 17 bases between. This CDR3 has 16 residues. Here the CDR3 DNA reads TGTGCCAGCAGCCGACAGTGGGCTCCGAGCTCCTACGAGCAGTACTTC. This translates into CASSRQWAPSSYEQYF.

The J gene is TRBJ1-5, the V gene TRBV3-1 (or the pseudogene TRBV3-2); 7 positions match TRBD1. V dropped 4 bases and J dropped 4; count of bases not matched to a gene: 4. This CDR3 has 14 amino acids. Germline loops: CDR1 LGHDT, CDR2 YNNKEL (reference sequence). CDR3 protein: CASSPGQINQPQHF. In DNA, the CDR3 is TGTGCCAGCAGCCCGGGACAGATAAATCAGCCCCAGCATTTT.

The chain combines TRBV9 with TRBJ1-1; D is unresolved. The CDR3 loop spans 15 amino acids. CDR1 and CDR2 from the germline V gene are SGDLS and YYNGEE. With 0 bases removed from V and 3 bases from J, the gap between germline ends came to 12 bases. The CDR3 reads CASSVGPTGDTEAFF. CDR3 sequence (DNA): TGTGCCAGCAGCGTAGGGCCAACCGGGGACACTGAAGCTTTCTTT.

Here the CDR3 DNA reads TGTGCCAGCAGCCCGGGGGGCTACTATGGCTACACCTTC. It is translated as CASSPGGYYGYTF. The chain combines TRBV28 with TRBJ1-2; D might be TRBD1 (6 bases). The CDR3 is 13 amino acids. Germline CDR1 reads MDHEN; CDR2 reads SYDVKM. V shed 6 bases and J shed 3 bases, with 11 bases lying between them.

This chain connects TRBV9 to TRBJ1-1; 7 bases align to TRBD1. With V trimmed by 0 bases and J by 5 bases, 1 base remained unmatched. There are 13 residues in the CDR3. Germline values: CDR1 SGDLS, CDR2 YYNGEE. The CDR3 DNA is TGTGCCAGCAGCGTAGTGACAGGGACTGAAGCTTTCTTT. Encoded protein: CASSVVTGTEAFF.

The chain recombines TRBV4-3 with TRBJ2-3, with D possibly TRBD2 on 5 matching bases. Trimming removed 0 bases at V and 6 bases at J, with 16 bases between. Germline CDR1 is LGHNA and CDR2 is YSLEER. This CDR3 region has 16 residues. The chain's CDR3 is CASSQDRGLTRDTQYF. Written as DNA, the CDR3 is TGCGCCAGCAGCCAAGATCGGGGTCTCACACGGGATACGCAGTATTTT.

The chain links TRBV4-3 to TRBJ2-7, with 9 bases aligning to TRBD2. Looked up from germline, CDR1 is LGHNA and CDR2 is YSLEER. The length of the CDR3 is 15 residues. V lost 0 bases to trimming and J lost 3 bases; unmatched junction nucleotides: 3. This CDR3 is CASSQDGSGSYEQYF. The DNA for the CDR3 is TGCGCCAGCAGCCAAGATGGTAGCGGGAGCTACGAGCAGTACTTC.

This clone has more than one count but fewer than ten. This chain uses TRBV27 with TRBJ1-5, with D tentatively TRBD1 (5 bases). Germline V gives CDR1 MNHEY, CDR2 SMNVEV (reference sequence). The V and J ends lost 5 bases and 2 bases respectively, with 16 bases between them. The CDR3 extends over 16 amino acids. The chain's CDR3 is CASSPGGGNGNQPQHF. CDR3 DNA: TGTGCCAGCAGTCCGGGGGGGGGAAACGGCAATCAGCCCCAGCATTTT.